This T cell receptor beta chain appears in the sequencing data of a study of cytomegalovirus exposure and HLA in healthy donors. This clone was recorded once. The germline V gene encodes CDR1 MNHNY and CDR2 SVGAGI (reference sequence). The trim removed 0 bases at V and 2 bases at J, leaving 5 bases unmatched. This CDR3 has 16 amino acids. The PCR contained 60 Vbeta and 13 Jbeta primers. Generated by immunoSEQ multiplex PCR, the TCRdb table keeps only in-frame clones and is missing some. The sample consists of more than 150,000 clones, around four fifths of them appearing once. The rearrangement links TRBV6-6 to TRBJ1-1; 8 bases match TRBD1. The sequencing sample was made of PBMCs. The source of this sequence is a young woman in good health and CMV-seronegative. The DNA for the CDR3 is TGTGCCAGCAGTTACTCGCTGACAGGGGAAAACACTGAAGCTTTCTTT. It specifies CASSYSLTGENTEAFF.